These 18 T cell receptor beta chains share one sample of origin, sequenced in a study of OX40 agonist ivuxolimab in advanced cancers. The assay was immunoSEQ multiplex PCR, and TCRdb's table has in-frame clones only and misses some. This table holds some 130,000 clones, just over 90% found once. Source: CD4+ or CD8+ T cells sorted from blood, taken in a trial of the OX40 agonist ivuxolimab. The receptors come from an adult with an advanced solid tumor such as melanoma, head and neck, liver or kidney cancer.

The rearrangement joins TRBV9 to TRBJ1-4; D remains ambiguous. The CDR3 loop spans 14 amino acids. The germline CDR1 and CDR2 sequences are SGDLS and YYNGEE. The V end lost 0 bases, the J end lost 0 bases, and 3 bases lay between the germline ends. In DNA form, the CDR3 reads TGTGCCAGCAGCGTAGGCCCAACTAATGAAAAACTGTTTTTT. Translating gives CASSVGPTNEKLFF. Full variable domain (outside the CDR3, taken from reference TRBV9 and TRBJ1-4): DSGVTQTPKHLITATGQRVTLRCSPRSGDLSVYWYQQSLDQGLQFLIQYYNGEERAKGNILERFSAQQFPDLHSELNLSSLELGDSALYFCASSVGPTNEKLFFGSGTQLSVL.

The chain joins TRBV2 to TRBJ1-4; maybe TRBD1 (6 bases). This CDR3 has 14 residues. Trimming took off 3 bases at V and 7 bases at J, with 12 bases between the two ends. In germline, CDR1 is SNHLY, CDR2 FYNNEI. The DNA of the CDR3 is TGTGCCAGCAGTGAGACAGGAGTCTCTGAAAAACTGTTTTTT. Translating it yields CASSETGVSEKLFF.

The chain has TRBV28 and TRBJ2-1; 11 nucleotides line up with TRBD2. Germline V gene sequence: CDR1 MDHEN, CDR2 SYDVKM. Trimming removed 5 bases from V and 4 bases from J; junction bases left unmatched: 7. The CDR3 extends over 16 amino acids. The chain's CDR3 is CASSTRLAGIYNEQFF. The CDR3 bases are TGTGCCAGCAGTACTCGACTAGCGGGGATTTACAATGAGCAGTTCTTC.

The gene calls are TRBV18 and TRBJ2-3, with TRBD1 as a possible D gene (5 bases). Between the trimmed V and J ends, which lost 2 bases and 2 bases, there was a span of 20 bases. Looked up from germline, CDR1 is KGHSH and CDR2 is LQKENI. This CDR3 region has 18 residues. The CDR3 reads CASSPKADKRGLTDTQYF. The CDR3 nucleotides are TGTGCCAGCTCACCAAAGGCGGACAAACGAGGCCTCACAGATACGCAGTATTTT.

This chain connects TRBV28 to TRBJ2-3; D is possibly TRBD2 (5 bases). This CDR3 contains 12 residues. Germline loops: CDR1 MDHEN, CDR2 SYDVKM. With 6 bases removed from V and 1 base from J, the gap between germline ends came to 5 bases. The CDR3 DNA reads as TGTGCCAGCAGCGGGGGCACAGATACGCAGTATTTT. This sequence encodes CASSGGTDTQYF.

J is TRBJ2-7 and V is TRBV28; 8 nucleotides align to TRBD2. This CDR3 has 15 residues. Losses at the gene ends were 2 bases for V and 4 bases for J; bases not matched to a gene: 7. Germline loops: CDR1 MDHEN, CDR2 SYDVKM. The CDR3 bases are TGTGCCAGCAGTTTAGTGGGTAGCGGGACTTACGAGCAGTACTTC. This translates into CASSLVGSGTYEQYF.

This chain links TRBV11-1 with TRBJ2-7; no reliable D call. The germline V gene has CDR1 SGHAT and CDR2 FQDESV (reference sequence). V gave up 1 base and J gave up 7 bases, with 17 bases separating them. The CDR3 totals 15 residues. CDR3 sequence: CASSLVASGQSEQYF. CDR3 nucleotides: TGTGCCAGCAGCTTAGTAGCTAGTGGGCAGAGTGAGCAGTACTTC.

The genes are TRBV10-3 and TRBJ2-3, with 8 bases identical to TRBD2. V trimming: 11 bases; J trimming: 4 bases; junction bases outside the gene matches: 5. Germline values: CDR1 ENHRY, CDR2 SYGVKD. The CDR3 consists of 12 residues. CDR3 DNA sequence: TGTGCCTCGGGGGGGAGGGCAGATACGCAGTATTTT. It codes for CASGGRADTQYF.

The V and J genes are TRBV19 and TRBJ2-5; 7 bases map to TRBD2. The CDR3 is 17 amino acids. CDR1 and CDR2 from the germline V gene are LNHDA and SQIVND (reference sequence). Unmatched junction bases numbered 11, after V lost 0 bases and J lost 4 bases. CDR3 loop: CASSIDGAGSLRETQYF. The CDR3 nucleotides read TGTGCCAGTAGTATAGATGGAGCGGGGAGCCTTCGAGAGACCCAGTACTTC. Full variable domain (outside the CDR3, taken from reference TRBV19 and TRBJ2-5): DGGITQSPKYLFRKEGQNVTLSCEQNLNHDAMYWYRQDPGQGLRLIYYSQIVNDFQKGDIAEGYSVSREKKESFPLTVTSAQKNPTAFYLCASSIDGAGSLRETQYFGPGTRLLVL.

The chain joins TRBV10-3 to TRBJ1-4; no clear D gene. This CDR3 comprises 14 residues. Germline V CDR1 and CDR2: ENHRY, SYGVKD. Trimming shortened V by 4 bases and J by 4 bases, and 10 bases separated the two germline ends. The CDR3 loop is CAISVSGGNEKLFF. In DNA form, the CDR3 reads TGTGCCATCAGTGTCTCGGGAGGTAATGAAAAACTGTTTTTT.

The V call is TRBV6-6, the J call TRBJ1-4; D is perhaps TRBD1 (5 bases). The V gene's germline CDR1 is MNHNY and CDR2 SVGAGI (reference sequence). V was pared by 5 bases and J by 10 bases, with 11 bases between. The CDR3 length is 12 residues. For the CDR3, the DNA is TGTGCCAGCAGTCCCAGGGTTGGAAAACTGTTTTTT. Residues: CASSPRVGKLFF.

This chain links TRBV28 with TRBJ2-7, with 7 bases aligning to TRBD1. The J segment lost 2 bases and the V segment lost 7 bases, leaving 11 bases of the junction unmatched. This CDR3 is built from 15 residues. Germline V gives CDR1 MDHEN, CDR2 SYDVKM. CDR3 region: CASIALGGTTYEQYF. The CDR3 region has the DNA TGTGCCAGCATCGCCCTAGGGGGCACCACCTACGAGCAGTACTTC.

This chain connects TRBV4-3 to TRBJ2-1; 8 nucleotides agree with TRBD2. CDR3 length: 18 residues. J gave up 0 bases and V 0 bases, and 7 bases lay outside the gene matches. Germline V gives CDR1 LGHNA, CDR2 YSLEER. CDR3: CASSQDPPSGPSYNEQFF. The CDR3 coding sequence is TGCGCCAGCAGCCAAGATCCCCCTAGCGGGCCCTCCTACAATGAGCAGTTCTTC.

This chain links TRBV9 with TRBJ1-2; 7 bases line up with TRBD1. This CDR3 is 16 amino acids long. Germline-derived CDR1 and CDR2 are SGDLS and YYNGEE. V lost 0 bases, J lost 4 bases, and 9 bases stayed unmatched. DNA of the CDR3: TGTGCCAGCAGCGTAGACGAGACAGGGATCATCTATGGCTACACCTTC. Its translation is CASSVDETGIIYGYTF.

The genes are TRBV4-2 and TRBJ1-1; D gene ambiguous. CDR3 length equals 15 residues. Germline V CDR1 and CDR2: LGHNA, YNFKEQ. V dropped 0 bases and J dropped 5 bases, with 13 bases sitting between them. CDR3 amino acids: CASSQETSLGTEAFF. The CDR3 DNA sequence: TGTGCCAGCAGCCAAGAAACCTCCCTAGGGACTGAAGCTTTCTTT.

V and J are TRBV6-1 and TRBJ2-7; D not certain. Germline values: CDR1 MNHNS, CDR2 SASEGT. This CDR3 has 13 amino acids. V dropped 0 bases and J dropped 1 base, with 4 bases sitting between them. In nucleotides, the CDR3 is TGTGCCAGCAGTGAAGCGAGTTCCTACGAGCAGTACTTC. Encoded protein: CASSEASSYEQYF.

The chain carries TRBV11-2 and TRBJ2-5; D tentatively fits TRBD1 or TRBD2 (5 bases each). Germline V gene lookup returns CDR1 SGHAT and CDR2 FQNNGV. V lost 1 base and J lost 6, with 15 bases in between. CDR3 length: 15 amino acids. This CDR3 is CASSLGYQGRQTQYF. The CDR3 DNA reads TGTGCCAGCAGCTTAGGATACCAGGGACGGCAGACCCAGTACTTC.

The chain links TRBV27 to TRBJ2-7; TRBD1 matches at 10 bases. With 2 bases clipped from V and 3 bases from J, the junction kept 7 bases outside the gene matches. The CDR3 runs 16 residues. Germline V gives CDR1 MNHEY, CDR2 SMNVEV (reference sequence). The CDR3 coding sequence is TGTGCCAGCAGTTTAATAGGACAGGGGGGACGCTACGAGCAGTACTTC. Translation gives CASSLIGQGGRYEQYF.